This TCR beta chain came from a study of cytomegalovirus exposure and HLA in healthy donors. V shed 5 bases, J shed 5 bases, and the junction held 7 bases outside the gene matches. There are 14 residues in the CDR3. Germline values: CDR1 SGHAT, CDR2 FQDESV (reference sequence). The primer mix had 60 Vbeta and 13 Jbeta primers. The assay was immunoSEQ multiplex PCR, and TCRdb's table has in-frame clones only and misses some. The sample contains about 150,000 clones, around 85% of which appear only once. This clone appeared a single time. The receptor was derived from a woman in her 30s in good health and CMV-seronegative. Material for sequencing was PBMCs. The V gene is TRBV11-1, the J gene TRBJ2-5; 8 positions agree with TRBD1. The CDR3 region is CASSTPGQGETQYF. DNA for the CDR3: TGTGCCAGCAGCACTCCCGGACAGGGCGAGACCCAGTACTTC. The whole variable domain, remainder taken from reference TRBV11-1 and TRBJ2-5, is EAEVAQSPRYKITEKSQAVAFWCDPISGHATLYWYRQILGQGPELLVQFQDESVVDDSQLPKDRFSAERLKGVDSTLKIQPAELGDSAMYLCASSTPGQGETQYFGPGTRLLVL.